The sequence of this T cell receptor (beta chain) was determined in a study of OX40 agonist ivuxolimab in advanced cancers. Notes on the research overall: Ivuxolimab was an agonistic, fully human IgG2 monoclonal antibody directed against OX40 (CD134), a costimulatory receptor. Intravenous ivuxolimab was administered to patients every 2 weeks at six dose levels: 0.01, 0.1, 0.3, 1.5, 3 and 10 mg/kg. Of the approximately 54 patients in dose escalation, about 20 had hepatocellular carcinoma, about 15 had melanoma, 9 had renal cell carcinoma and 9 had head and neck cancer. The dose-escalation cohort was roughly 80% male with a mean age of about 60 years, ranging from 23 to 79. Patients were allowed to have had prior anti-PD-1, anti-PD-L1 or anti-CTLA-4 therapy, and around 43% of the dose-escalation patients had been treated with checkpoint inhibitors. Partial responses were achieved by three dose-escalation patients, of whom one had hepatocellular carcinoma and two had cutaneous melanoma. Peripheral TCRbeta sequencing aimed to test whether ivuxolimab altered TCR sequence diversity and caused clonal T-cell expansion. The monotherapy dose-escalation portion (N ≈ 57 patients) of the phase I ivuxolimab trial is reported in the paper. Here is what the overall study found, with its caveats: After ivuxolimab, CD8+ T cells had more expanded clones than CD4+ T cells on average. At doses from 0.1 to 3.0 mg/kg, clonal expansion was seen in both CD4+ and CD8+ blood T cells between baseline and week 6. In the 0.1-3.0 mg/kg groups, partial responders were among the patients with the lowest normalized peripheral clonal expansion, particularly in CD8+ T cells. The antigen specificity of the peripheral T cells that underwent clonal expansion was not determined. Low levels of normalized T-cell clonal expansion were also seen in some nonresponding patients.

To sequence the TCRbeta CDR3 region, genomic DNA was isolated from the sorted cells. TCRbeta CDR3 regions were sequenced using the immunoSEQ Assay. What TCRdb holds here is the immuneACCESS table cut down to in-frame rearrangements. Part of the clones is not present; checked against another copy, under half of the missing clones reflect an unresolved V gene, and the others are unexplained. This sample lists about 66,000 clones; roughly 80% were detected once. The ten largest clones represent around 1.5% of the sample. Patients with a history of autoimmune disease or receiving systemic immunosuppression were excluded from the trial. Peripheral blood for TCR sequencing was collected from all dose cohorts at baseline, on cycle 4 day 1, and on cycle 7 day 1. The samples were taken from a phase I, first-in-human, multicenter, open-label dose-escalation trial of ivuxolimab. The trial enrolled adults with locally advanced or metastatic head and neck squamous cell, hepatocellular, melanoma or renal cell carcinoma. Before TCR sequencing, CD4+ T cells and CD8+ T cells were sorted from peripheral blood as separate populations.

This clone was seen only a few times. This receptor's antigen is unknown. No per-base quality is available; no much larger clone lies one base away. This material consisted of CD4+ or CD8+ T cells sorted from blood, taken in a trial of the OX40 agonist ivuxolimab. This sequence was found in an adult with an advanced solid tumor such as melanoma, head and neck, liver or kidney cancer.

At the DNA level, the sequence is TGTGCCAGCAGTTTAGACGGGGGGCAGCCCCAGCATTTT. It encodes CASSLDGGQPQHF. The rearrangement joined TRBV28 to TRBJ1-5; matching of 5 bases hints at TRBD1 as the D gene. V was cut back by 2 bases and J by 7 bases, leaving a gap of 9 bases between them. The CDR3 sequence holds 13 residues, the cysteine and phenylalanine included. CDR3 DNA only is kept here, 39 bases in frame from base 1. CDR1 and CDR2 (MDHEN, SYDVKM) derive from the germline V gene.